The 2 T cell receptor beta chains below all came from one sample that was sequenced in a study of blood T cells in healthy people across ages. A sample-barcoded 5' primer and a J-beta primer mix were used in a second PCR of about 7 to 12 cycles. One entry per CDR3 protein results from TCRdb running MiXCR on the 5' RACE reads. The data contain approximately 1.5 million distinct CDR3 sequences, about 35% of them singletons. Material: blood. These receptors were taken from a woman aged 30 to 39 in good health.

This clonotype was detected only a few times. This rearrangement joins TRBV28 to TRBJ2-1, with 10 bases identical to TRBD1. Germline CDR1 and CDR2: MDHEN and SYDVKM. This CDR3 contains 14 residues. Trimming cost V 7 bases and J 8 bases; bases outside gene matches: 8. In DNA, the CDR3 is TGTGCCAGCAACCGGGACAGGGGTCGCGATGAGCAGTTCTTC. Translating gives CASNRDRGRDEQFF.

This clonotype was observed many times. The rearrangement links TRBV7-2 to TRBJ2-1; TRBD2 might be the D (7 bases). From germline, CDR1 is SGHTA and CDR2 FQGNSA. The germline V and J ends were trimmed by 5 bases and 5 bases, with 19 bases remaining between them. The CDR3 spans 16 residues. CDR3 DNA: TGTGCCAGCAGCCCACGAATACAGGGACTAAACAATGAGCAGTTCTTC. Translating gives CASSPRIQGLNNEQFF.